What follows is one T cell receptor (beta chain) and its context. The target antigen is unknown. Libraries were prepared by immunoSEQ multiplex PCR; TCRdb keeps only in-frame clonotypes and omits some of them. The sample consists of about 26,000 clones, roughly 90% of them appearing once. These data come from a study of B cell selection in AIRE deficiency. Overall study results and limits: Shared Treg sequences had shorter CDR3s, biased toward rearrangements with few non-templated insertions. Healthy donors alone shared under 35% of 3,300 or so Treg sequences; patients alone around 8.5%.

V lost 0 bases, J lost 3 bases, and 8 bases stayed unmatched. Germline assignment: CDR1 SGDLS and CDR2 YYNGEE. This CDR3 comprises 17 residues. Sorted regulatory T cells were CD4-positive, CD25-high and CD127-low or negative. The J gene is TRBJ1-4, the V gene TRBV9; 7 bases align to TRBD1. This sequence originates from a human donor in good health. Sequencing was done on a sample of CD4+CD25+ Tregs sorted from PBMCs. The CDR3 DNA is TGTGCCAGCAGCGTAGGTCTCAGGGGGAGTGCTAATGAAAAACTGTTTTTT. Translated, it gives CASSVGLRGSANEKLFF.